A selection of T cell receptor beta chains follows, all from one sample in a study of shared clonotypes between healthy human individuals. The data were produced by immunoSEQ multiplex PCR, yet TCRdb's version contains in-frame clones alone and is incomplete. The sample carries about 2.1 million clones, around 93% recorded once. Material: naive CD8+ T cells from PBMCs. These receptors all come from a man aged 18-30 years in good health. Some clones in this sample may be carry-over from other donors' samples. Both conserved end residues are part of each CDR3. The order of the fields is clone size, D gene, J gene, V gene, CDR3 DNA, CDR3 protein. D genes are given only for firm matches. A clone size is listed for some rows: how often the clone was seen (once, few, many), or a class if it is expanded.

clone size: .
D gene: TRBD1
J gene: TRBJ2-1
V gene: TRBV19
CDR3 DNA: TGTGCCAGCCGGGACAGGGAGGTGGATGAGCAGTTCTTC
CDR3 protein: CASRDREVDEQFF

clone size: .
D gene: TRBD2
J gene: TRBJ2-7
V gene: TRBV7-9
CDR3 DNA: TGTGCCAGCAGCTTCCCCGGGACTAGCGACTACGAGCAGTACTTC
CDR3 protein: CASSFPGTSDYEQYF

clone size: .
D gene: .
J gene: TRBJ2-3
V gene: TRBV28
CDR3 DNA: TGTGCCAGCAGTTCCTACCGGACTTCCACTGTCACAGATACGCAGTATTTT
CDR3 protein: CASSSYRTSTVTDTQYF

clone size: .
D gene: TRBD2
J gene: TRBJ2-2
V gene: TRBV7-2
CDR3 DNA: TGTGCCAGCAGCTTAGTCTGGGCAGCGGGGCCCGGGGAGCTGTTTTTT
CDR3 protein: CASSLVWAAGPGELFF

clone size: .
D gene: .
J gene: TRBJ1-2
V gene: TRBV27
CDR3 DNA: TGTGCCAGCAGCCCCGTTGAACAGGGAGGCTATGGCTACACCTTC
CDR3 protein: CASSPVEQGGYGYTF

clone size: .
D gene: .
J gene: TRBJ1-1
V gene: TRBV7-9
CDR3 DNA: TGTGCCAGCAGCCCAGGAAGGAGGACTGAAGCTTTCTTT
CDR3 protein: CASSPGRRTEAFF

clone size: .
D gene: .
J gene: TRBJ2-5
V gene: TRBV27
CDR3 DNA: TGTGCCAGCAGTTTAGTTGGGGAGACCCAGTACTTC
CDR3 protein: CASSLVGETQYF

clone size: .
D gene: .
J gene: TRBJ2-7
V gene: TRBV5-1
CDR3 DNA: TGCGCCAGCAGCTTGGTGGGGGTAGCCTACGAGCAGTACTTC
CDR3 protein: CASSLVGVAYEQYF

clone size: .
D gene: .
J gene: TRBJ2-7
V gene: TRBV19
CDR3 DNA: TGTGCCAGTAGTCCCAAAGGGGCCTACGAGCAGTACTTC
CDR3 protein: CASSPKGAYEQYF

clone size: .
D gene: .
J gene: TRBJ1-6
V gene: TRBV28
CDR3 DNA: TGTGCCAGCCGTTGGCCCCTCTATAATTCACCCCTCCACTTT
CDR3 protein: CASRWPLYNSPLHF

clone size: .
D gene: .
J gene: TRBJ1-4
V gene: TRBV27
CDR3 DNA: TGTGCCAGCAGTTTATCCCGCAGGCAGAATGAAAAACTGTTTTTT
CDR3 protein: CASSLSRRQNEKLFF

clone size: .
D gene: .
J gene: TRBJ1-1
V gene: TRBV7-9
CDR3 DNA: TGTGCCAGCAGCAACCCCAGTGTTCTGAACACTGAAGCTTTCTTT
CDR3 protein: CASSNPSVLNTEAFF

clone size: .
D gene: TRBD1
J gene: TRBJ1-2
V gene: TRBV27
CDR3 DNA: TGTGCCAGCAGTTTATCGAGTGGCAGGGGGCTGAACTACTATGGCTACACCTTC
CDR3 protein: CASSLSSGRGLNYYGYTF

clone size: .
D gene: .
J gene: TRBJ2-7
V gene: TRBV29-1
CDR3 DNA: TGCAGCGTTAGGGGGAACTACGAGCAGTACTTC
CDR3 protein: CSVRGNYEQYF

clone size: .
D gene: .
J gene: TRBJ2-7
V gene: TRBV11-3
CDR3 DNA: TGTGCCAGCAGTCAAAGGGGGTCGCCCGAGCAGTACTTC
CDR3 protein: CASSQRGSPEQYF

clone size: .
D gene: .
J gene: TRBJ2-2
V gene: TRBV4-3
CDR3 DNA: TGCGCCAGCAGCCAGTACAGCTACACCGGGGAGCTGTTTTTT
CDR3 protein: CASSQYSYTGELFF

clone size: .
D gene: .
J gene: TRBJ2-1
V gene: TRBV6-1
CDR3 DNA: TGTGCCAGCAGTGTGACAGGCTCCTACAATGAGCAGTTCTTC
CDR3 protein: CASSVTGSYNEQFF

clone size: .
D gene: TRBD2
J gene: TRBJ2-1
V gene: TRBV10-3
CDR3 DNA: TGTGCCATCAGTGAGTCTGTAGCGGGAGGTCCCAATGAGCAGTTCTTC
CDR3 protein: CAISESVAGGPNEQFF

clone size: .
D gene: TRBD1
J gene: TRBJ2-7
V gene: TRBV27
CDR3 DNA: TGTGCCAGCAGTGAAACAGGGGTCGGACGGGACGAGCAGTACTTC
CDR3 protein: CASSETGVGRDEQYF

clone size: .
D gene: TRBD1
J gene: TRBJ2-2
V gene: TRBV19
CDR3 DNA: TGTGCCAGTAAGGGGACAGGGGGCGCGGAGGAGGACACCGGGGAGCTGTTTTTT
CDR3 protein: CASKGTGGAEEDTGELFF

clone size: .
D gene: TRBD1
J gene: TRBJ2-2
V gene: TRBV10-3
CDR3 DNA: TGTGCCATCAGTGGGGACAGGGGGACGGGAGTATGGAACACCGGGGAGCTGTTTTTT
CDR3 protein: CAISGDRGTGVWNTGELFF

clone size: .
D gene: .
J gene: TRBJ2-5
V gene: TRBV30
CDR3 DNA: TGTGCCTGGAGTGCCGGGATACAATTCCAAGAGACCCAGTACTTC
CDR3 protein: CAWSAGIQFQETQYF

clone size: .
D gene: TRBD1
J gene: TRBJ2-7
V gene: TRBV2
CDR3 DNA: TGTGCCAGCAGTCTCCGGCCGGGACAGGGGCAGCGCGAGCAGTACTTC
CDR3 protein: CASSLRPGQGQREQYF

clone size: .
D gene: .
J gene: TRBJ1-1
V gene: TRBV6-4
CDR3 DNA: TGTGCCAGCAGTGTAATGGGTGGCACTGAAGCTTTCTTT
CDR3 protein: CASSVMGGTEAFF

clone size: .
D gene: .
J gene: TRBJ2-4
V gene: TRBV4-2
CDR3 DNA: TGTGCCAGCAGCCAAGAGTTGAGTCTTGTAGCCAAAAACATTCAGTACTTC
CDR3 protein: CASSQELSLVAKNIQYF

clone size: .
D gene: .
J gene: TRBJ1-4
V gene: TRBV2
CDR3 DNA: TGTGCCAGCAGAGAAGTACAGATGAAGAATGAAAAACTGTTTTTT
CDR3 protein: CASREVQMKNEKLFF

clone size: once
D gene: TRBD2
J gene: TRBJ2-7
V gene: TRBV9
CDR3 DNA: TGTGCCAGCAGACCGGGACTAGCTTCCTACGAGCAGTACTTC
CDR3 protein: CASRPGLASYEQYF

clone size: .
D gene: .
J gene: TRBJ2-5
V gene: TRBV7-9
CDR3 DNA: TGTGCCAGCAGCTTAGCGCTAACCGGGGACCTCCGGGAGACCCAGTACTTC
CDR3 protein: CASSLALTGDLRETQYF

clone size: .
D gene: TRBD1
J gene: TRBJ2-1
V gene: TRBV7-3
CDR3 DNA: TGTGCCAGCAGCTTATGGGGGGACAGGGCGGATGAGCAGTTCTTC
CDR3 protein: CASSLWGDRADEQFF

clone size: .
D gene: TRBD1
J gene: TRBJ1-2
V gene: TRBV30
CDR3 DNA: TGTGCCTGGAGTGAAACGACAGGGGGCACCTTC
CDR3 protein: CAWSETTGGTF

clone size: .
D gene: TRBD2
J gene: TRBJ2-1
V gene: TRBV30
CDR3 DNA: TGTGCCTGGAGTTTGGGTAGCGGGAGGTACAATGAGCAGTTCTTC
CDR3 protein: CAWSLGSGRYNEQFF

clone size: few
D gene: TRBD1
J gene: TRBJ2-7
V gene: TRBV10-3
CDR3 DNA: TGTGCCATCAGTGAGGGGGGACAGATCTACGAGCAGTACTTC
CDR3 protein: CAISEGGQIYEQYF

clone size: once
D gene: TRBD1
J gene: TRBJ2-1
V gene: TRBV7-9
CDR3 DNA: TGTGCCAGCAGCTTAGGGGGACAGGGGAATGAGCAGTTCTTC
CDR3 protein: CASSLGGQGNEQFF

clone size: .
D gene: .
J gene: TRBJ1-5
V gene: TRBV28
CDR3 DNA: TGTGCCAGCAGTCCTAGAGGGGGACGGACTCACGATCAGCCCCAGCATTTT
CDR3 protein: CASSPRGGRTHDQPQHF

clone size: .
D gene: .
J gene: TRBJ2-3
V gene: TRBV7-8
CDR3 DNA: TGTGCCAGCAGCTTATCTTTTGAGACTGGTGACACAGATACGCAGTATTTT
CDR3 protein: CASSLSFETGDTDTQYF

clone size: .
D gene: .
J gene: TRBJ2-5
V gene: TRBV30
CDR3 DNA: TGTGCCTGGAGTTATAAGATCAGGGTAATTGAGACCCAGTACTTC
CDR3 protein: CAWSYKIRVIETQYF

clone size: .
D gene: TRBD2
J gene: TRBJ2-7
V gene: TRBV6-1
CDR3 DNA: TGTGCCAGCAGTGAAGCGGTGGGAGGGGCCTACGAGCAGTACTTC
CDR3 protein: CASSEAVGGAYEQYF

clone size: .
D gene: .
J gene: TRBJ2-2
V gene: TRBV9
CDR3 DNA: TGTGCCAGCAGCGTAGTGGGGGACACTGACACCGGGGAGCTGTTTTTT
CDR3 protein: CASSVVGDTDTGELFF

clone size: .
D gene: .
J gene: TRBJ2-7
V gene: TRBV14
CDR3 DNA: TGTGCCAGCAGCCAAGCCGGTATGGTATCCTACGAGCAGTACTTC
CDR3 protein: CASSQAGMVSYEQYF

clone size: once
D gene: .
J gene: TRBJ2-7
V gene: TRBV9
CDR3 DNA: TGTGCCAGCAGCGTAGGGGTTGCCTACGAGCAGTACTTC
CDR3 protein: CASSVGVAYEQYF

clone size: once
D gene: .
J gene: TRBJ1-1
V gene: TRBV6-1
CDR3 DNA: TGTGCCAGCAAAAAGGTTGGGGGATGGGCTGAAGCTTTCTTT
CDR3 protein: CASKKVGGWAEAFF